The 13 T cell receptor beta chains presented below share a single source sample, sequenced in a study of CD4+ T cells in melanoma. The repertoire was sequenced with immunoSEQ multiplex PCR; TCRdb's copy has only in-frame clones and lacks some. The top ten clones hold about a sixth of a sample with some 13,000 clones, approximately 62% of them seen once. The sequencing sample was made of cells from a culture (not recorded whether cultured in vitro). The receptor source for this set is a human donor with melanoma.

The chain couples TRBV5-5 to TRBJ1-6; no reliable D call. In germline, CDR1 is SGHKS, CDR2 YYEKEE (reference sequence). The CDR3 runs to 17 residues. The V gene lost 1 base and the J gene lost 3 bases, with 14 bases spanning the gap. Here the CDR3 reads CASSLFGEGIYNSPLHF. The CDR3 DNA sequence: TGTGCCAGCAGCTTGTTTGGGGAAGGGATCTATAATTCACCCCTCCACTTT.

The chain carries TRBV6-5 and TRBJ1-1, with D hard to call. The germline gives CDR1 MNHEY, CDR2 SVGAGI. This CDR3 has 14 residues. Trimming took off 6 bases at V and 2 bases at J, with 13 bases between the two ends. The CDR3 protein is CASSSWTVNTEAFF. CDR3 bases: TGTGCCAGCAGCTCCTGGACGGTAAACACTGAAGCTTTCTTT.

V gene TRBV13 combines with J gene TRBJ1-6; TRBD1 matches 9 bases. CDR1 is PRHDT and CDR2 is FYEKMQ in the germline V gene (reference sequence). The CDR3 runs 13 residues. The trim removed 5 bases at V and 10 bases at J, leaving 3 bases unmatched. CDR3 residues: CASSRDRDSPLHF. In nucleotides, the CDR3 is TGTGCCAGCAGCCGGGACAGGGACTCACCCCTCCACTTT.

The chain carries TRBV20-1 and TRBJ2-1, with a weak D call TRBD2 (6 bases). The CDR3 spans 8 residues. V lost 6 bases, J lost 15 bases, and 9 bases lay in between. Looked up from germline, CDR1 is DFQATT and CDR2 is SNEGSKA (reference sequence). CDR3 sequence: CSAGGGFF. The CDR3, as DNA: TGCAGTGCGGGGGGAGGGTTCTTC.

The rearrangement links TRBV6-1 to TRBJ1-1; 7 bases map to TRBD1. Trimming removed 6 bases from V and 4 bases from J; junction bases left unmatched: 8. Germline V gives CDR1 MNHNS, CDR2 SASEGT. The CDR3 runs 14 residues. The CDR3 loop reads CASSAFGTATEAFF. The CDR3 DNA sequence: TGTGCCAGCAGCGCCTTCGGGACAGCCACTGAAGCTTTCTTT.

The gene calls are TRBV11-3 and TRBJ2-1, with D perhaps TRBD2 (5 bases). Germline V lookup: CDR1 SGHNT, CDR2 YENEEA. The CDR3 has 13 amino acids. V was cut by 3 bases and J by 5 bases, with 8 bases left in between. The CDR3 sequence: CASSFSGNNEQFF. CDR3 DNA: TGTGCCAGCAGCTTCTCGGGGAACAATGAGCAGTTCTTC. The variable domain in full, completed from reference TRBV11-3 and TRBJ2-1, reads EAGVVQSPRYKIIEKKQPVAFWCNPISGHNTLYWYLQNLGQGPELLIRYENEEAVDDSQLPKDRFSAERLKGVDSTLKIQPAELGDSAVYLCASSFSGNNEQFFGPGTRLTVL.

V usage is TRBV6-5 and J usage is TRBJ1-3; D is possibly TRBD1 (6 bases). V was clipped by 6 bases and J by 2 bases, with 11 bases between them. This CDR3 is built from 14 residues. Germline values: CDR1 MNHEY, CDR2 SVGAGI. The CDR3 DNA reads TGTGCCAGCAGCCCTCCAGGGGCTGGAAACACCATATATTTT. This sequence encodes CASSPPGAGNTIYF.

The chain couples TRBV7-9 to TRBJ1-1; D possibly corresponds to TRBD1 (5 bases). V shed 5 bases and J shed 7 bases, with 20 bases lying between them. From germline, CDR1 is SEHNR and CDR2 FQNEAQ (reference sequence). The length of the CDR3 is 15 residues. CDR3 in amino acids: CASSLQGTPRGEAFF. In DNA form, the CDR3 reads TGTGCCAGCAGCCTTCAGGGAACCCCACGAGGTGAAGCTTTCTTT.

V is TRBV10-1 and J is TRBJ2-1, with 9 bases fitting TRBD1. The CDR3 runs to 14 residues. CDR1 and CDR2 from the germline V gene are WNHNN and SYGVQD (reference sequence). Germline trimming cut 2 bases from V and 7 bases from J; bases unmatched to any gene: 3. The CDR3 region has the DNA TGCGCCAGCAGTGAGATCGGGACAGGGAATGAGCAGTTCTTC. Translating it yields CASSEIGTGNEQFF.

This chain uses TRBV7-2 with TRBJ2-2, with 9 bases lining up with TRBD1. From germline, CDR1 is SGHTA and CDR2 FQGNSA. V was pared by 2 bases and J by 4 bases, with 8 bases of the junction left unmatched. The CDR3 has 17 amino acids. In DNA form, the CDR3 reads TGTGCCAGCAGCTTAAACCGGGACAGGGCTCTCACCGGGGAGCTGTTTTTT. The encoded protein is CASSLNRDRALTGELFF.

The chain employs TRBV2 and TRBJ2-3, with D unclear. The CDR3 length is 13 residues. The V gene's germline CDR1 is SNHLY and CDR2 FYNNEI. Trimming took off 11 bases at V and 2 bases at J, with 14 bases between the two ends. The CDR3 loop is CAGEQYPTDTQYF. In DNA, the CDR3 is TGTGCCGGAGAACAGTATCCCACAGATACGCAGTATTTT.

This chain connects TRBV7-6 to TRBJ1-1; D is undetermined. The germline V gene encodes CDR1 SGHVS and CDR2 FNYEAQ. V was pared by 6 bases and J by 5 bases, with 19 bases between. CDR3 length equals 15 residues. CDR3 sequence reads: CASRNSAGARTEAFF. The CDR3 DNA sequence: TGTGCCAGCAGGAATAGCGCGGGCGCCCGGACTGAAGCTTTCTTT.

The J gene is TRBJ1-1, the V gene TRBV18; D unresolved. V was pared by 3 bases and J by 0 bases, with 8 bases between. CDR3 length equals 14 residues. Germline V lookup: CDR1 KGHSH, CDR2 LQKENI. This CDR3 reads CASSPTVLNTEAFF. CDR3 coding DNA: TGTGCCAGCTCACCTACAGTTCTGAACACTGAAGCTTTCTTT.